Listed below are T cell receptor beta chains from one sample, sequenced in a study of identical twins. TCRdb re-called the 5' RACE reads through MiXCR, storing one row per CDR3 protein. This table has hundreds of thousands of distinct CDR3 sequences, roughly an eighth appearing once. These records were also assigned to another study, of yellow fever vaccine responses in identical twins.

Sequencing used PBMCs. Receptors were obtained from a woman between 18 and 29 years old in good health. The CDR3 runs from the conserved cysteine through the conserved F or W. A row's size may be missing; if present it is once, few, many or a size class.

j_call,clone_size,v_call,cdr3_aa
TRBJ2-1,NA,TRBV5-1,CASSVSSGSWNEQFF
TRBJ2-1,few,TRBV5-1,CASSRDGGRPSYNEQFF
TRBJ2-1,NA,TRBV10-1,CASRSSSSGDLFF
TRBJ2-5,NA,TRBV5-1,CASSLEPGGETQYF
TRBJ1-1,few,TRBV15,CATRVEGSPEAFF
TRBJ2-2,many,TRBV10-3,CATKLTSENTGELFF
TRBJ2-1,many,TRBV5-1,CASSFGLGTSGLANEQFF
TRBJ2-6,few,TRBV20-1,CSARQGSGANVLTF
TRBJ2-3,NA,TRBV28,CASRLPPGTTGGQGDTQYF
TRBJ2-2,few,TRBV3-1,CASSQGTSGWTTNTGELFF
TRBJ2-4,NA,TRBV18,CASSHQTSGRTQNIQYF
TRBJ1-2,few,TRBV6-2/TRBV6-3,CASTDGDYGYTF
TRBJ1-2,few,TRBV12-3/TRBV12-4,CASSLAADGYTF
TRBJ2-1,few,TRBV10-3,CATETSGFGSEQFF
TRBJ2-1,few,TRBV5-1,CASNPGSSYNEQFF
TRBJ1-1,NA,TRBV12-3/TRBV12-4,CASSVRQGAGTEAFF
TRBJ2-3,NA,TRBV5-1,CASIGNTDTQYF
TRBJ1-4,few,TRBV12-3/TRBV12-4,CASSQWSSTNEKLFF
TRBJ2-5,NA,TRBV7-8,CASSPPRGDSYLGTQYF
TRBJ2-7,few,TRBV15,CATSRVIAGEGEQYF
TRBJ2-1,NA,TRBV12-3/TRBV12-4,CASSFPSGRASPEQFF
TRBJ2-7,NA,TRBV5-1,CASSLEGLGYEQYF
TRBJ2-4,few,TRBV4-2,CASSQEGAGGLKNIQYF
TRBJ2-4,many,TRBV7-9,CASSTLGLNIQYF
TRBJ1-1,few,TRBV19,CASSIATTRRVLNTEAFF
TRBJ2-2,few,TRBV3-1,CASSRDRVSYTGELFF
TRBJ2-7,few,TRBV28,CASSRLGAPYEQYF
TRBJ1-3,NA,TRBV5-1,CASSLDTDAGNTIYF
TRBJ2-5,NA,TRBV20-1,CSAPPGTSGTETQYF
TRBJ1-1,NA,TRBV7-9,CASSPAGGSGTEAFF
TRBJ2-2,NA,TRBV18,CASSPPRQGLNMNTGELFF
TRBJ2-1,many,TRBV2,CASAVRDRGNEQFF
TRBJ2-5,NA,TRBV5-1,CASFREGRRETQYF
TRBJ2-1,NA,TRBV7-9,CASSSTLLVKNEQFF
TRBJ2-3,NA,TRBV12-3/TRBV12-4,CASSRVTGWADTQYF
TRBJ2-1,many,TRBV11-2,CASSGQEQFF
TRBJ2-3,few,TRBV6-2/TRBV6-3,CASSLFGGARADTQYF
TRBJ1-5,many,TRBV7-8,CASTQNRTGGNQPQHF
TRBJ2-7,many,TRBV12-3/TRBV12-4,CASSPGGYEQYF
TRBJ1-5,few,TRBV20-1,CSALGQGVGGQPQHF
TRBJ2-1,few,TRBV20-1,CSARTLNGGSSYNEQFF
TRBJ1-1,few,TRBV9,CASSVTWGPNTEAFF
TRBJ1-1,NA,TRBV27,CASSTGGPGTEAFF
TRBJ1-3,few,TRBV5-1,CASSRDRVDSGNTIYF
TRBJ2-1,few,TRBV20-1,CSATVGQVYGEQFF
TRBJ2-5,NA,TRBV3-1,CASSQAGTTLETQYF
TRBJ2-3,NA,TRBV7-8,CASSQPGGGEGDTQYF
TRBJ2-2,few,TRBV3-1,CASSQDWLNTGELFF